This T cell receptor (beta chain) was sequenced during a study of blood T cell repertoires in COVID-19. Study in general: COVID-19 samples, acute and convalescent, were from the United States, Italy and Spain. PBMCs, B-cell-depleted T cells, or T cells provided the cDNA or gDNA that made up the material.

The CDR3 is 14 residues long. CDR1 and CDR2 (germline): MNHEY, SMNVEV (reference sequence). With 0 bases removed from V and 7 bases from J, the gap between germline ends came to 12 bases. In the original workflow: Using reference gene primer amplification, nucleated cell counts were estimated. Sequencing used immunoSEQ multiplex PCR; TCRdb keeps in-frame clones, though not all of them. V and J calls plus clone size are reproduced from that table; the DNA served to infer D and trimming. Of about 140,000 clones in the sample, about 83% were seen once. This sequence was found in a man aged 50-59 years with acute or convalescent COVID-19. V gene TRBV27 combines with J gene TRBJ1-2; D may be TRBD1 (6 bases). The sample was peripheral blood. The CDR3 protein is CASSLSVQGGGYTF. In DNA form, the CDR3 reads TGTGCCAGCAGTTTATCGGTACAGGGTGGTGGCTACACCTTC.